This TCR beta chain came from a study of blood T cell repertoires in COVID-19. From germline, CDR1 is MNHEY and CDR2 SMNVEV (reference sequence). The V and J ends lost 5 bases and 2 bases, in that order; junction bases with no gene match: 23. This CDR3 region has 20 residues. The cohort comprised adults aged roughly 18 to 95 years residing in some 24 US areas. Original processing methods: Amplified reference gene primers provided the basis for estimating nucleated cell counts. The assay was immunoSEQ multiplex PCR, and TCRdb's table has in-frame clones only and misses some. D and trimming were read from the DNA, whereas the V and J calls and clone size are those reported in that table. The data contain about 200,000 clones, 65% to 90% of them singletons.

The chain is built from TRBV27 and TRBJ1-1; 7 positions match TRBD1. The TCR sequence derives from a woman in her twenties or thirties who had been exposed to COVID-19. Sequenced: PBMCs or T cells enriched from blood (not recorded which). CDR3 DNA sequence: TGTGCCAGCAGTCAAAGGGGGATCCACAGGGGTATCTTATTCAACACTGAAGCTTTCTTT. Its translation: CASSQRGIHRGILFNTEAFF.